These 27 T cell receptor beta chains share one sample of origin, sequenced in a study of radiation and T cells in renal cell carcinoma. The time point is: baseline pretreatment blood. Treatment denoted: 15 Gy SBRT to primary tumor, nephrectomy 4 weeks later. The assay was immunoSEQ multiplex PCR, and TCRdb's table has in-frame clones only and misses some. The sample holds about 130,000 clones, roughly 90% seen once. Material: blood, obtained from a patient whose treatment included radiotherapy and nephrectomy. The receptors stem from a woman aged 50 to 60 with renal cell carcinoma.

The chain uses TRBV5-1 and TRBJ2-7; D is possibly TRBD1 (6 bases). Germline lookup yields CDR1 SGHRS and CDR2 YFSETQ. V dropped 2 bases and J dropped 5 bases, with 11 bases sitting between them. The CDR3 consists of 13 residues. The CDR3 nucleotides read TGCGCCAGCAGCTTAAGGACAGATAACGAGCAGTACTTC. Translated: CASSLRTDNEQYF.

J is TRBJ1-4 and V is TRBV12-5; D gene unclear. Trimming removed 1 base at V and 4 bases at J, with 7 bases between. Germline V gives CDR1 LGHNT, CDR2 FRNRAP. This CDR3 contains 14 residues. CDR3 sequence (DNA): TGTGCTAGTGGTTTGGGGCAGATTAATGAAAAACTGTTTTTT. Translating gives CASGLGQINEKLFF.

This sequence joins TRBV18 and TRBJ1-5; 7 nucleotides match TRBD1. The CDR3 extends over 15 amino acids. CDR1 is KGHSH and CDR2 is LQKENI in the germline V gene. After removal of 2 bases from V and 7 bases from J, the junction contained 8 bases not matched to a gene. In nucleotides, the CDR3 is TGTGCCAGCTCACCAACTATCGACAGGGAGCAGCCCCAGCATTTT. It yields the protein CASSPTIDREQPQHF.

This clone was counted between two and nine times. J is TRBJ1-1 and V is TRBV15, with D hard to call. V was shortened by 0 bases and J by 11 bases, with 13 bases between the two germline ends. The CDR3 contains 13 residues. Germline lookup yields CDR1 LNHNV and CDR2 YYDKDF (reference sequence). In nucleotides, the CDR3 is TGTGCCACCAGCAGAGATGGTGACCGTTTGGCTTTCTTT. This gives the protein CATSRDGDRLAFF.

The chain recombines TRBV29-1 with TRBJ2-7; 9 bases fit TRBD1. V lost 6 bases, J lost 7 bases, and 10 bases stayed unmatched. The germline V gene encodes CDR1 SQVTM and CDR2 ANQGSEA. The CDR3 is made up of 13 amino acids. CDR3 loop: CSVLTGGVGEQYF. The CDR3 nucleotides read TGCAGCGTCTTGACAGGGGGGGTGGGAGAGCAGTACTTC.

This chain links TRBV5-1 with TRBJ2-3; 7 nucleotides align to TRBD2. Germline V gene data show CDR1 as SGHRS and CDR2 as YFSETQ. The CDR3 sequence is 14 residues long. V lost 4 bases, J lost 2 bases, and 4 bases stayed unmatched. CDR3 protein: CASSGGTITDTQYF. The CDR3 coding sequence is TGCGCCAGCAGCGGCGGGACTATCACAGATACGCAGTATTTT. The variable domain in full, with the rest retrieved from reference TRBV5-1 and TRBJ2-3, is KAGVTQTPRYLIKTRGQQVTLSCSPISGHRSVSWYQQTPGQGLQFLFEYFSETQRNKGNFPGRFSGRQFSNSRSEMNVSTLELGDSALYLCASSGGTITDTQYFGPGTRLTVL.

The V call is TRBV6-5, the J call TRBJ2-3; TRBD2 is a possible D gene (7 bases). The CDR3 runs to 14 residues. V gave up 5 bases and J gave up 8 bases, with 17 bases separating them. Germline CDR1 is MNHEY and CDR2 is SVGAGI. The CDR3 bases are TGTGCCAGCAGTGAGGAGGGGGGGAGGGGTACGCAGTATTTT. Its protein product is CASSEEGGRGTQYF.

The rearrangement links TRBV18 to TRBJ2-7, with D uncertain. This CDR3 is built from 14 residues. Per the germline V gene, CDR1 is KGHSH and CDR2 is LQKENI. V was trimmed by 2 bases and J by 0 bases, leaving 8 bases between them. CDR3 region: CASSPSAGSYEQYF. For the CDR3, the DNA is TGTGCCAGCTCACCAAGCGCAGGCTCCTACGAGCAGTACTTC. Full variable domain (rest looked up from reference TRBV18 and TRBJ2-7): NAGVMQNPRHLVRRRGQEARLRCSPMKGHSHVYWYRQLPEEGLKFMVYLQKENIIDESGMPKERFSAEFPKEGPSILRIQQVVRGDSAAYFCASSPSAGSYEQYFGPGTRLTVT.

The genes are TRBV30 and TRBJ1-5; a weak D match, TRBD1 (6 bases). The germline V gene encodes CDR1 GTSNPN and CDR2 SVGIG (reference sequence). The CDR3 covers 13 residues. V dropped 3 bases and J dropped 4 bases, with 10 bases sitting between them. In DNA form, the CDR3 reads TGTGCCTGGAGGACACAGGGAAATCAGCCCCAGCATTTT. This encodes CAWRTQGNQPQHF.

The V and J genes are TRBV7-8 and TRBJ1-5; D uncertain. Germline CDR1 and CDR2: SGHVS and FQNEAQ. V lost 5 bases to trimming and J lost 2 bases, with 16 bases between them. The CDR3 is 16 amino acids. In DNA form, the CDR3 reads TGTGCCAGCAGCCCCCCGCCCGACGGCGGCAATCAGCCCCAGCATTTT. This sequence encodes CASSPPPDGGNQPQHF.

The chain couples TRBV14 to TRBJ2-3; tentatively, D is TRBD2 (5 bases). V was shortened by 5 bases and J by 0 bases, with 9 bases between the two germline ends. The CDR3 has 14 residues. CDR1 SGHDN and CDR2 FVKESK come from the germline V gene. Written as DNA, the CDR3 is TGTGCCAGCAGCTCCCGGACTAGCACAGATACGCAGTATTTT. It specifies CASSSRTSTDTQYF.

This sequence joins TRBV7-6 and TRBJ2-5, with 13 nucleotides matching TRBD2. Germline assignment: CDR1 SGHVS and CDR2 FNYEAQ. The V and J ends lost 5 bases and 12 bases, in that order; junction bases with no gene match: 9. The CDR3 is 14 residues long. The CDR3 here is CASSETSGGGKKYF. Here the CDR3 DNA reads TGTGCCAGCAGCGAAACTAGCGGGGGGGGAAAAAAGTACTTC.

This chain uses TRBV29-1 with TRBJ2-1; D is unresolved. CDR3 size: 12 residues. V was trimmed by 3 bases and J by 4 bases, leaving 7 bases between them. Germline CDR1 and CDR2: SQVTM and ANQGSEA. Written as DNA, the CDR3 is TGCAGCGTTGAGCCGGAGTACAATGAGCAGTTCTTC. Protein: CSVEPEYNEQFF.

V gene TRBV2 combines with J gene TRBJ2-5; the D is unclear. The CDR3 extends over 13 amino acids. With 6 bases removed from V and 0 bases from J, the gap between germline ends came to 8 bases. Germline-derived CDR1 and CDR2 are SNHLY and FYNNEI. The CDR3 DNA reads TGTGCCAGCAGAGGGATCGACCAAGAGACCCAGTACTTC. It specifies CASRGIDQETQYF.

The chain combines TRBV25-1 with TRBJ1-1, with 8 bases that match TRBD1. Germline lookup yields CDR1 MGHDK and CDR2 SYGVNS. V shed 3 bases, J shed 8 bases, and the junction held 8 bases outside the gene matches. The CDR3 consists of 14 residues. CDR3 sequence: CASSDSGGAEEAFF. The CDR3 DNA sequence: TGTGCCAGCAGTGACTCAGGGGGCGCGGAGGAAGCTTTCTTT.

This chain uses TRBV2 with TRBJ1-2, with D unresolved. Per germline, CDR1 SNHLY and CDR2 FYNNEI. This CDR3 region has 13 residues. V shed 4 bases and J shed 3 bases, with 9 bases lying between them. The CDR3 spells CASSGGQYYGYTF. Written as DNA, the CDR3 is TGTGCCAGCAGTGGAGGTCAGTACTATGGCTACACCTTC.

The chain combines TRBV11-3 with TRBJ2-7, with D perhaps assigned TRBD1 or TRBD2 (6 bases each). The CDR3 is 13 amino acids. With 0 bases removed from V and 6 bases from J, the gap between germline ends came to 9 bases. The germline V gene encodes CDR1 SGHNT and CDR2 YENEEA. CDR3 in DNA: TGTGCCAGCAGCTTAGAAGGGGGGTTCGAGCAGTACTTC. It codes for CASSLEGGFEQYF.

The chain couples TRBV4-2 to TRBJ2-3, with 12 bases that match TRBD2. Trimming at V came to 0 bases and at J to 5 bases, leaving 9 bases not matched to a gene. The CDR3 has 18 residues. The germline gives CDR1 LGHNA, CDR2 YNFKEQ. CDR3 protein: CASSQEPGLAGIRDTQYF. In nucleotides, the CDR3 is TGTGCCAGCAGCCAAGAACCCGGACTAGCGGGGATACGAGATACGCAGTATTTT.

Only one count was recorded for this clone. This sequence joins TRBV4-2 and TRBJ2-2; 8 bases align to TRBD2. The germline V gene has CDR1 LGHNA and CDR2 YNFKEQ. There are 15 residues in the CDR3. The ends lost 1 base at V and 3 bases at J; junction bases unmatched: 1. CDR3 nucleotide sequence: TGTGCCAGCAGCCAAGGTAGCGGGGACACCGGGGAGCTGTTTTTT. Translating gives CASSQGSGDTGELFF.

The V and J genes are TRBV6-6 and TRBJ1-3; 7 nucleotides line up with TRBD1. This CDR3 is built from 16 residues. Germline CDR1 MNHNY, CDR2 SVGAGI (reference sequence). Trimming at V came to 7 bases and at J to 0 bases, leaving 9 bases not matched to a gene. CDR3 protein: CASIKPGQLSGNTIYF. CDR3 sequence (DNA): TGTGCCAGCATCAAACCGGGACAGCTCTCTGGAAACACCATATATTTT.

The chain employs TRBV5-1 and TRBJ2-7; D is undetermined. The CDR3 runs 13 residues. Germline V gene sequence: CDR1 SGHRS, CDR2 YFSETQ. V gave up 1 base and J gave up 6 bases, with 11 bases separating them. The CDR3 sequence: CASSLQDLREQYF. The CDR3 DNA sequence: TGCGCCAGCAGCTTGCAAGATCTACGCGAGCAGTACTTC.

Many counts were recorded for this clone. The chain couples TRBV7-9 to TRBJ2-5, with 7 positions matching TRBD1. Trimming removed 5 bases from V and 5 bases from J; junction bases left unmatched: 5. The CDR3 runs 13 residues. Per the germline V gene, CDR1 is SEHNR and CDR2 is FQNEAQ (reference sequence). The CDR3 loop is CASSPRGPETQYF. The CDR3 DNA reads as TGTGCCAGCAGCCCGAGGGGGCCGGAGACCCAGTACTTC.

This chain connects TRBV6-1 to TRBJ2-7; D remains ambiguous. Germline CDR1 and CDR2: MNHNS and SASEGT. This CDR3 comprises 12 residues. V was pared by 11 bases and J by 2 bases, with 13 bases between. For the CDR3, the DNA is TGTGCCGCCCTCGGCGATACCTACGAGCAGTACTTC. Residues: CAALGDTYEQYF.

The chain's CDR3 is CASSARTGSSYEQYF. In DNA, the CDR3 is TGTGCCAGCAGTGCACGGACGGGGAGCTCCTACGAGCAGTACTTC. The chain recombines TRBV6-1 with TRBJ2-7, with D tentatively TRBD2 (5 bases). V was cut by 4 bases and J by 0 bases, with 13 bases left in between. CDR1 MNHNS and CDR2 SASEGT come from the germline V gene. The CDR3 is made up of 15 amino acids.

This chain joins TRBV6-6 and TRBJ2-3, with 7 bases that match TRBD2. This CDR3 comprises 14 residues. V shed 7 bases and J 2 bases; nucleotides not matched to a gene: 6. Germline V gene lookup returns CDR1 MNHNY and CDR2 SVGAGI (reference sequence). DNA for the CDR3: TGTGCCAGCATTCACCGGGGGGTCACAGATACGCAGTATTTT. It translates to CASIHRGVTDTQYF.

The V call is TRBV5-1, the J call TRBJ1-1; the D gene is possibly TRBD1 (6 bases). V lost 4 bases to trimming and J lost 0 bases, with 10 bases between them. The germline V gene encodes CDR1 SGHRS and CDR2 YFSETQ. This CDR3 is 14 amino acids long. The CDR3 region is CASSQGQMNTEAFF. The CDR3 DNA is TGCGCCAGCAGCCAGGGACAAATGAACACTGAAGCTTTCTTT.

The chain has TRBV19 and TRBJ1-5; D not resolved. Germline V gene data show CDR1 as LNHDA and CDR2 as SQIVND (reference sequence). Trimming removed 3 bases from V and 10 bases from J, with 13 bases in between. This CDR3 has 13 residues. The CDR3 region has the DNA TGTGCCAGTAGTATCAGAAGTGGGAGCCCCCAGCATTTT. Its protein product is CASSIRSGSPQHF.